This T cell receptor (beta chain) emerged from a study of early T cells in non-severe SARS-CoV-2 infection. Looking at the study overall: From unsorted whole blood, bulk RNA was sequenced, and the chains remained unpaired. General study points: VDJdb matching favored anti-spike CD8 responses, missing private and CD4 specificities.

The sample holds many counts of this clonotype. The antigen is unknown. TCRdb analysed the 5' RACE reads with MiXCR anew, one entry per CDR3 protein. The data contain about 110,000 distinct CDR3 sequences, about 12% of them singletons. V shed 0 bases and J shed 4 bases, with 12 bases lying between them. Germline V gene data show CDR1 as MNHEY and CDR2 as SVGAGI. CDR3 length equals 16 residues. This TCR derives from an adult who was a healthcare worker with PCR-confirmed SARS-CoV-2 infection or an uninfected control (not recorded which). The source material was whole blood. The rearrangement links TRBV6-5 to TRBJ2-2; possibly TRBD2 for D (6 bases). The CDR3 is CASSYSGGPRTGELFF. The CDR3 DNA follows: TGTGCCAGCAGTTACTCGGGGGGACCCCGCACCGGGGAGCTGTTTTTT.